This paragraph reports one T cell receptor (beta chain). Its specificity is not known. Every donor was a healthy Caucasian. This CDR3 is built from 12 residues. V gave up 9 bases and J gave up 9 bases, with 14 bases separating them. Looked up from germline, CDR1 is KGHDR and CDR2 is SFDVKD. The authors used template switching to add a universal primer site and gave cDNA unique molecular identifiers. TCRdb independently ran MiXCR on the 5' RACE reads; one entry per CDR3 protein. Here the sample spans around 240,000 distinct CDR3 sequences, roughly 7% being singletons. This sample is drawn from a study of identical twins. General study findings and limits: With abundant cord blood beta clonotypes, insertions were fewer; memory repertoires showed no such pattern. Conclusions were based on cross-sectional statistical analysis, without following the same donors.

The data were also submitted as part of a second study, on yellow fever vaccine responses in identical twins.

The clonotype comes from a woman younger than 30 in good health. V is TRBV24-1 and J is TRBJ2-1; D ambiguous. Sequencing was performed on memory (CD45RO+) T cells sorted from blood. CDR3 residues: CATLGPLGEQFF. CDR3 bases: TGTGCCACCCTTGGCCCCCTCGGTGAGCAGTTCTTC.